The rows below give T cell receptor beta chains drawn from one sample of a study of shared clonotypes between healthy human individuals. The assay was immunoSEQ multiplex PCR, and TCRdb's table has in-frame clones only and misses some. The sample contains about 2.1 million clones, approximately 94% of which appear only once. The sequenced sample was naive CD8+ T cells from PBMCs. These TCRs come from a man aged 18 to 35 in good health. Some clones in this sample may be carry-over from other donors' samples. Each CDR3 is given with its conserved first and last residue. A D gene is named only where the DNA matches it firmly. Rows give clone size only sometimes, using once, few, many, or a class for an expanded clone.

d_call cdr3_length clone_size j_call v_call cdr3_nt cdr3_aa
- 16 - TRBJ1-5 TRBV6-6 TGTGCCAGCAGTTACTCCGGGCGGATTAGCAATCAGCCCCAGCATTTT CASSYSGRISNQPQHF
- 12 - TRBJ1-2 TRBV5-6 TGTGCCAGCAGCCGGGGAAGTGGGGGCTACACCTTC CASSRGSGGYTF
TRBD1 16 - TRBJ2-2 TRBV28 TGTGCCAGCAGTAGACAGGGCCTCGGGAACACCGGGGAGCTGTTTTTT CASSRQGLGNTGELFF
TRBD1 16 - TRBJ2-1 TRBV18 TGTGCCAGCTCAGAACAGGGGCCACATACCCGGAATGAGCAGTTCTTC CASSEQGPHTRNEQFF
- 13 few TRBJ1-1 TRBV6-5 TGTGCCAGCAGTTTACCTGAGAGCACTGAAGCTTTCTTT CASSLPESTEAFF
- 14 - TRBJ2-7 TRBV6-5 TGTGCCAGCAGTTACGGGACCTATTACTCCGAGCAGTACTTC CASSYGTYYSEQYF
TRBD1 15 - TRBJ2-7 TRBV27 TGTGCCAGCAGTTTCCAGGACAGGGGGATCTACGAGCAGTACTTC CASSFQDRGIYEQYF
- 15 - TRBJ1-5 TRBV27 TGTGCCAGCAGAAACACAGGTCCTAGCAATCAGCCCCAGCATTTT CASRNTGPSNQPQHF
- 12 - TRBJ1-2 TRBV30 TGTGCCTGGAGAATCAGGGTGGATGGCTACACCTTC CAWRIRVDGYTF
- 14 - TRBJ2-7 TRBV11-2 TGTGCCAGCAGCTTCCGGAGTAGCGCCTACGAGCAGTACTTC CASSFRSSAYEQYF